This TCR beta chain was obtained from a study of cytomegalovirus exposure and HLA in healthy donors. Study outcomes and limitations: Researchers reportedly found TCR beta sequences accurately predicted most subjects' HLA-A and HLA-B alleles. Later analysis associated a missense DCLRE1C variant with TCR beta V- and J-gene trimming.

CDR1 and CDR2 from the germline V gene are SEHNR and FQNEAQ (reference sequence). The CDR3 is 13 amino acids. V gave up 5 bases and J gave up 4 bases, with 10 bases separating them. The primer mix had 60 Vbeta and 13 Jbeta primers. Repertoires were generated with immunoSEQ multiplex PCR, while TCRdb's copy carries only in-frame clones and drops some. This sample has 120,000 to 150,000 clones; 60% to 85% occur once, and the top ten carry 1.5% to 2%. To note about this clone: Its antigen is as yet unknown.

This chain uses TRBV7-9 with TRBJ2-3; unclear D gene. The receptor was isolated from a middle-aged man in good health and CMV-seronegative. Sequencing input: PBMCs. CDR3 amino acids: CASSLIAADTQYF. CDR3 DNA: TGTGCCAGCAGCCTAATAGCCGCAGATACGCAGTATTTT.